The rows below give T cell receptor beta chains drawn from one sample of a study of OX40 agonist ivuxolimab in advanced cancers. The method was immunoSEQ multiplex PCR; TCRdb's version includes in-frame clones alone and lacks a portion of them. The sample lists over 30,000 clones, 80% to 95% seen once, with about 4.2% in the top ten. The specimen was CD4+ or CD8+ T cells sorted from blood, collected in a trial of the OX40 agonist ivuxolimab. The receptor set was obtained from an adult with an advanced solid tumor such as melanoma, head and neck, liver or kidney cancer. Both conserved end residues are part of each CDR3. The D gene is left open where the match is weak. Rows give clone size only sometimes, using once, few, many, or a class for an expanded clone.

d_call j_call clone_size v_call cdr3_length cdr3_aa cdr3_nt
NA TRBJ2-1 NA TRBV5-6 12 CASSLTGNEQFF TGTGCCAGCAGCTTGACGGGGAATGAGCAGTTCTTC
TRBD1 TRBJ1-3 NA TRBV7-2 17 CASSPRGTGVSGNTIYF TGTGCCAGCAGCCCCCGGGGGACAGGAGTCTCTGGAAACACCATATATTTT
TRBD1 TRBJ1-1 once TRBV30 14 CALSLDRVPWAAFF TGTGCCTTATCACTGGACAGGGTTCCTTGGGCGGCTTTCTTT
TRBD1 TRBJ1-2 NA TRBV15 18 CATSRDPTGGRRFYGYTF TGTGCCACCAGCAGAGATCCTACAGGGGGTCGACGCTTCTATGGCTACACCTTC
TRBD2 TRBJ2-3 NA TRBV18 16 CASSPLPLAGTDTQYF TGTGCCAGCTCACCACTCCCACTAGCGGGCACAGATACGCAGTATTTT
NA TRBJ1-3 NA TRBV6-6 10 CVPGGNTIYF TGTGTCCCTGGAGGGAACACCATATATTTT
NA TRBJ2-3 NA TRBV10-2 16 CASSDATSRLTDTQYF TGCGCCAGCAGTGACGCGACTTCCCGACTCACAGATACGCAGTATTTT
NA TRBJ2-3 once TRBV18 13 CASSPQGIDTQYF TGTGCCAGCTCACCACAAGGGATAGATACGCAGTATTTT
NA TRBJ2-5 NA TRBV19 13 CASSSRDEETQYF TGTGCCAGTAGTTCGCGGGACGAAGAGACCCAGTACTTC
TRBD2 TRBJ2-7 once TRBV10-2 13 CASSIAGAYEQYF TGCGCCAGCTCCATAGCGGGAGCCTACGAGCAGTACTTC
NA TRBJ1-2 NA TRBV2 15 CASSALAAGGYGYTF TGTGCCAGCAGCGCCCTGGCGGCAGGAGGCTATGGCTACACCTTC
NA TRBJ2-1 NA TRBV2 14 CASSRPTAMNEQFF TGTGCCAGCAGTAGACCCACCGCCATGAATGAGCAGTTCTTC